Sequencing of this TCR beta chain was carried out in a study of blood T cell repertoires in COVID-19. About the research overall: Nucleic acid was either cDNA or gDNA, and it came from T cells, B-cell-depleted T cells, or PBMCs.

Profiling relied on immunoSEQ multiplex PCR, and the TCRdb table lists in-frame clones only, not all of them. The sample includes tens of thousands of clones, 65% to 90% of them seen just once. This clone was recorded a few times. Germline loops: CDR1 SGHKS, CDR2 YYEKEE (reference sequence). Trimming cost V 3 bases and J 4 bases; bases outside gene matches: 2. CDR3 length equals 14 residues. Source material: peripheral blood. The chain carries TRBV5-5 and TRBJ1-5, with TRBD1 matching 9 bases. This receptor was identified in a man aged 45-65 years with active COVID-19. The DNA for the CDR3 is TGTGCCAGCAGCTGGACAGGGGCTAATCAGCCCCAGCATTTT. Residues: CASSWTGANQPQHF.